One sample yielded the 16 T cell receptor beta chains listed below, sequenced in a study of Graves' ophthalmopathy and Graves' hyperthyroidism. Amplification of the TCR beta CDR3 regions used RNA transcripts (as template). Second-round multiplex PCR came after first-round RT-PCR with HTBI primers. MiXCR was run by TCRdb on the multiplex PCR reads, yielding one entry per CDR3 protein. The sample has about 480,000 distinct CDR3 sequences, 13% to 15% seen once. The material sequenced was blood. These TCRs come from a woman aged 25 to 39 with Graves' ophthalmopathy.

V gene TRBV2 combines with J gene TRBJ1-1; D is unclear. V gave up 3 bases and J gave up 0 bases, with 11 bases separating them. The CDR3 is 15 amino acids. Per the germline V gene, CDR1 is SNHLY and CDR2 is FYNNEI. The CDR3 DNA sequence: TGTGCCAGCAGTGATTCTGGACGGTTGAACACTGAAGCTTTCTTT. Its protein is CASSDSGRLNTEAFF.

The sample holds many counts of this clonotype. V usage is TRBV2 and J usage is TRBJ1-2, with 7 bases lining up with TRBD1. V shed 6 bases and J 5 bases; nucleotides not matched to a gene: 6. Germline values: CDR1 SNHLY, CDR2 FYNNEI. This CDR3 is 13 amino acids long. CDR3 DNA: TGTGCCAGCAGCGGGGACAGTCGGTATGGCTACACCTTC. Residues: CASSGDSRYGYTF.

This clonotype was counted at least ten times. The CDR3 is CASSEAISGRIFYEQYF. CDR3 in DNA: TGTGCCAGCAGTGAAGCCATCTCGGGACGGATCTTCTACGAGCAGTACTTC. The chain carries TRBV6-1 and TRBJ2-7; D could derive from TRBD1 or TRBD2 (5 bases each). The germline gives CDR1 MNHNS, CDR2 SASEGT. The ends were cut back, 0 bases at V and 3 bases at J, with 18 bases in the middle. The CDR3 runs 17 residues.

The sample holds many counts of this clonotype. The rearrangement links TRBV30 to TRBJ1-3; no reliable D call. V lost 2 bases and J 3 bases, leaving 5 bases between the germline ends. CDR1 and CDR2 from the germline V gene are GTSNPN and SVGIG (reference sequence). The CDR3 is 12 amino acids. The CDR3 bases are TGTGCCTGGAGTATGTATGGAAACACCATATATTTT. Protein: CAWSMYGNTIYF.

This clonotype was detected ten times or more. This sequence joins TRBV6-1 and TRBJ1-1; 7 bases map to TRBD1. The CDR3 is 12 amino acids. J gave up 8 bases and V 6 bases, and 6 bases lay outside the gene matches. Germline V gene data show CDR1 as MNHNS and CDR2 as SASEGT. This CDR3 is CASRQGSLEAFF. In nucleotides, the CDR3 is TGTGCCAGCAGACAGGGGAGTCTCGAAGCTTTCTTT.

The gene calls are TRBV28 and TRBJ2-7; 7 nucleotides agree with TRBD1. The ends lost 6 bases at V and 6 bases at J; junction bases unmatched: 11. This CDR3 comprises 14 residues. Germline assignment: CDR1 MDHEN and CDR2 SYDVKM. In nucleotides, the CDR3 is TGTGCCAGCAGGCCAAACACAGGGGTCGGCGAGCAGTACTTC. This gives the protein CASRPNTGVGEQYF.

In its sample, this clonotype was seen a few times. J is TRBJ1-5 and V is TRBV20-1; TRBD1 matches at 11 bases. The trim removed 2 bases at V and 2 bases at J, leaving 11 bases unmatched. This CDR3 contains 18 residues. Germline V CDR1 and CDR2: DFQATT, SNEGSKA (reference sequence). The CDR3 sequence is CSARPGTGGIGGNQPQHF. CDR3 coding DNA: TGCAGTGCTAGACCAGGGACAGGGGGGATCGGTGGCAATCAGCCCCAGCATTTT.

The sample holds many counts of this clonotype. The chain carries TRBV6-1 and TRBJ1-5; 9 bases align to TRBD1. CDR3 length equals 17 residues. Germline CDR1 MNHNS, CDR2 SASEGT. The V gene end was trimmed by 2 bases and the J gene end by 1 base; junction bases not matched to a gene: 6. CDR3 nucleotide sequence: TGTGCCAGCAGTGAAAGGAGAGACAGGGGGAGCAATCAGCCCCAGCATTTT. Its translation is CASSERRDRGSNQPQHF.

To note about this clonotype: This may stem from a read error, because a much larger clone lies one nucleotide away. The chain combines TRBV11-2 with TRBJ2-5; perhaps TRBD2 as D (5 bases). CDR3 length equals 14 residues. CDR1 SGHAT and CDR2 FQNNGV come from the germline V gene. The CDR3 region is CASSQVEVLDTQYF. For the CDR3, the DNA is TGCGCCAGCAGCCAAGTGGAGGTCTTGGATACCCAGTACTTC.

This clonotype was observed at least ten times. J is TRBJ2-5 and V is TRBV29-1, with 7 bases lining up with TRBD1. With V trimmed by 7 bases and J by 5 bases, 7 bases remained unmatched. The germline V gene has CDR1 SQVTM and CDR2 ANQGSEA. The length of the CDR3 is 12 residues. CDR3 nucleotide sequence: TGCAGCGCAAACAGGGGCCGGGAGACCCAGTACTTC. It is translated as CSANRGRETQYF.

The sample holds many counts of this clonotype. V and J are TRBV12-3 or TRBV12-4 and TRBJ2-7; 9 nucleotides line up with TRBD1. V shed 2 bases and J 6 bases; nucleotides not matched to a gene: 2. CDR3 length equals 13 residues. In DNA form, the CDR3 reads TGTGCCAGCAGTTTAACAGGGGGCCGCGAGCAGTACTTC. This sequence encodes CASSLTGGREQYF.

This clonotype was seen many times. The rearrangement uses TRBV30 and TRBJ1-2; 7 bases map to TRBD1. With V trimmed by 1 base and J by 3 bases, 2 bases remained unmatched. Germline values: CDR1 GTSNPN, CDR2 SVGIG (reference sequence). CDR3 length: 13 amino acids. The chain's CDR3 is CAWSAQGDYGYTF. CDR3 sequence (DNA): TGTGCCTGGAGTGCCCAGGGGGACTATGGCTACACCTTC.

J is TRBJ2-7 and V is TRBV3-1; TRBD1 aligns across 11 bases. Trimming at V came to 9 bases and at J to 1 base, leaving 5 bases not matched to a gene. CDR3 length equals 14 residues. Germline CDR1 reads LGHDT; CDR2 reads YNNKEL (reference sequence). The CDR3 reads CASGTGGASYEQYF. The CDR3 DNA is TGTGCCAGTGGGACAGGGGGGGCGTCCTACGAGCAGTACTTC.

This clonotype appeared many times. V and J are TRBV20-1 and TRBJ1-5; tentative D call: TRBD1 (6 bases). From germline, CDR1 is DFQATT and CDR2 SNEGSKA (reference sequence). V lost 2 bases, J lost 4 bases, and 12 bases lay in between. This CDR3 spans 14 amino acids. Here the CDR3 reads CSARRGAGNQPQHF. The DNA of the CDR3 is TGCAGTGCTAGACGGGGGGCTGGGAATCAGCCCCAGCATTTT.

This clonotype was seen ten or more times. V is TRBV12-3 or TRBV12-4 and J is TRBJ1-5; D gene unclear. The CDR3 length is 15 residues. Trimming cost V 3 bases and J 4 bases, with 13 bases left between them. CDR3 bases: TGTGCCAGCAGTTTCTTGGAGTGGGGAAATCAGCCCCAGCATTTT. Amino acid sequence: CASSFLEWGNQPQHF.

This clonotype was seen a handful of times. The DNA for the CDR3 is TGTGCCAGCAGCTCCGGGTCCCCCGAGAAGTACTACGAGCAGTACTTC. As protein: CASSSGSPEKYYEQYF. This rearrangement joins TRBV7-6 to TRBJ2-7, with unresolved D. The CDR3 runs to 16 residues. V shed 4 bases and J shed 3 bases, with 19 bases lying between them. CDR1 and CDR2 from the germline V gene are SGHVS and FNYEAQ.